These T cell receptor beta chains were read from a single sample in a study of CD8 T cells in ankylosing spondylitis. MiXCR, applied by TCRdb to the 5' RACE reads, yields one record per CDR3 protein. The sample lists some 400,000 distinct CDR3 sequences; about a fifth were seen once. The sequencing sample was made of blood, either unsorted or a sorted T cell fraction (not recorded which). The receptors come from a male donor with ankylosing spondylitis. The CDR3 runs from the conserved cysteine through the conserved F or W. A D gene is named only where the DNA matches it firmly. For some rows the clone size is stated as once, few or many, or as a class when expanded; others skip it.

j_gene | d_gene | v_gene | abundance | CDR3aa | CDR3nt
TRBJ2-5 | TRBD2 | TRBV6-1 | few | CASRGLAGGNRETQYF | TGTGCCAGCAGGGGACTAGCGGGAGGCAACCGAGAGACCCAGTACTTC
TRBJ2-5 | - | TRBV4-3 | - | CASSQGLSAGYGETQYF | TGCGCCAGCAGCCAAGGTTTATCGGCAGGGTATGGCGAGACCCAGTACTTC
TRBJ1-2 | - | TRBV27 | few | CASSPLGDGGYTF | TGTGCCAGCAGCCCTCTAGGGGATGGTGGCTACACCTTC
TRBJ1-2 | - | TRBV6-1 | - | CASGDSPYGYTF | TGTGCCAGCGGAGACAGCCCCTATGGCTACACCTTC
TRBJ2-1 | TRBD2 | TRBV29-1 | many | CSVARELNNEQFF | TGCAGCGTTGCGCGGGAGCTTAACAATGAGCAGTTCTTC
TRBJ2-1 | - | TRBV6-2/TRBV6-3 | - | CASSLVGGSVSEQFF | TGTGCCAGCAGCCTCGTTGGGGGTAGTGTAAGTGAGCAGTTCTTC
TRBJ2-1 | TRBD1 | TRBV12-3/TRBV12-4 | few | CASSAPGTGINNEQFF | TGTGCCAGCAGCGCCCCCGGGACAGGGATCAACAATGAGCAGTTCTTC
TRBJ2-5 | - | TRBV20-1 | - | CSARDFLSAYQETQYF | TGCAGTGCTAGAGATTTTTTAAGCGCTTATCAAGAGACCCAGTACTTC
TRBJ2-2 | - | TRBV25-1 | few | CASSEDTWGTGELFF | TGTGCCAGCAGTGAAGACACCTGGGGGACCGGGGAGCTGTTTTTT
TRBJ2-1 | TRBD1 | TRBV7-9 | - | CASRRDRGAYNEQFF | TGTGCCAGCAGGCGGGACAGGGGAGCGTACAATGAGCAGTTCTTC
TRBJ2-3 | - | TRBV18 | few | CASSESGSPRLDTQYF | TGTGCCAGCTCAGAGTCAGGCTCGCCAAGGTTAGATACGCAGTATTTT
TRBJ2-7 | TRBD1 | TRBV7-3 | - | CASSSVGQGGEQYF | TGTGCCAGCAGCTCAGTGGGACAGGGTGGCGAGCAGTACTTC
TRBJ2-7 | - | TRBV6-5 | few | CASSYHTNYEQYF | TGTGCCAGCAGTTACCACACTAACTACGAGCAGTACTTC
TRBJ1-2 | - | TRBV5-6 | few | CASNLPSGGYTF | TGTGCCAGCAACCTACCTAGCGGGGGCTACACCTTC
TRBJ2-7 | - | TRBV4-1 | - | CASSQEANSGYEQYF | TGCGCCAGCAGCCAAGAGGCCAATAGCGGCTACGAGCAGTACTTC
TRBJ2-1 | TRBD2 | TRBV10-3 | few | CAIRGSPREDYNEQFF | TGTGCCATCAGGGGGTCTCCGCGGGAGGACTACAATGAGCAGTTCTTC
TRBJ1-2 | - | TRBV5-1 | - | CASSLNPGANYGYTF | TGCGCCAGCTCGCTGAACCCCGGGGCTAACTATGGCTACACCTTC
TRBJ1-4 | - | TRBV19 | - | CASSNGRSWGEKLFF | TGTGCCAGTAGTAATGGGCGTTCCTGGGGGGAAAAACTGTTTTTT
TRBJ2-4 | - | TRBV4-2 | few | CASSLSGLAKNIQYF | TGTGCCAGCAGCCTTAGCGGTCTAGCCAAAAACATTCAGTACTTC
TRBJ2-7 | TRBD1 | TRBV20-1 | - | CSTDRGLYEQYF | TGCAGTACCGACAGGGGGCTCTACGAGCAGTACTTC
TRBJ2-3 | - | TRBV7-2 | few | CASSAQAETTDTQYF | TGTGCCAGCAGCGCCCAAGCGGAAACCACAGATACGCAGTATTTT
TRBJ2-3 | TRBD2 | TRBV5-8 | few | CASSSGTSGRDTQYF | TGTGCCAGCAGCTCCGGGACTAGCGGGAGGGATACGCAGTATTTT
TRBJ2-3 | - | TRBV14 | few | CASSPGGASTDTQYF | TGTGCCAGCAGCCCGGGCGGAGCCAGCACAGATACGCAGTATTTT
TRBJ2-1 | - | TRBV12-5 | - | CASGRIFNEQFF | TGTGCTAGTGGGCGCATATTCAATGAGCAGTTCTTC
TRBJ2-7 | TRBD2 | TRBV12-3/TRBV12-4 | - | CASKEHGTSGRLGYEQYF | TGTGCCAGCAAAGAGCACGGGACTAGCGGGAGACTCGGCTACGAGCAGTACTTC